These 20 T cell receptor beta chains were sequenced from one sample in a study of human T cells and chemical hapten exposure. TCRdb re-derived calls from the RACE reads in MiXCR, one entry per CDR3 protein. Altogether around 130,000 distinct CDR3 sequences are present, roughly 9.5% being singletons, with the ten largest covering under 2%. Time point: healthy volunteer bleed at 2 weeks. The authors extracted total RNA from unfractionated whole blood. Sequenced material: whole blood. The receptor set was obtained from a male donor in good health. Some clones in this sample may be carry-over from other donors' samples.

The V call is TRBV14, the J call TRBJ2-1, with D uncertain. Deletions cut 8 bases from V and 5 bases from J, with 4 bases between. The CDR3 consists of 10 residues. Germline values: CDR1 SGHDN, CDR2 FVKESK. The CDR3 DNA follows: TGTGCCAGCCCAAACAATGAGCAGTTCTTC. It codes for CASPNNEQFF.

The chain uses TRBV4-2 and TRBJ2-3, with 8 positions matching TRBD2. This CDR3 has 18 amino acids. J was trimmed by 0 bases and V by 0 bases; bases with no gene match: 8. The germline V gene has CDR1 LGHNA and CDR2 YNFKEQ. The CDR3 here is CASSQDLQRGISTDTQYF. The CDR3 nucleotides read TGTGCCAGCAGCCAAGATCTCCAGCGGGGGATTAGCACAGATACGCAGTATTTT.

This clonotype was found many times. The chain couples TRBV5-4 to TRBJ2-1, with a weak D call TRBD1 (6 bases). Germline V CDR1 and CDR2: SGHNT, YYREEE (reference sequence). The V gene lost 0 bases and the J gene lost 0 bases, with 13 bases spanning the gap. This CDR3 has 17 amino acids. The CDR3 sequence: CASSLGGLVRSYNEQFF. As DNA, the CDR3 is TGTGCCAGCAGCTTGGGGGGGCTTGTCCGCTCCTACAATGAGCAGTTCTTC.

V and J are TRBV24-1 and TRBJ2-7; D ambiguous. V was trimmed by 1 base and J by 4 bases, leaving 7 bases between them. This CDR3 has 13 residues. Looked up from germline, CDR1 is KGHDR and CDR2 is SFDVKD. The CDR3 loop is CATSDLRGYEQYF. CDR3 sequence (DNA): TGTGCCACCAGTGATTTAAGAGGATACGAGCAGTACTTC.

This chain joins TRBV7-9 and TRBJ1-4; possible D gene TRBD1, 5 bases. Trimming took off 0 bases at V and 5 bases at J, with 13 bases between the two ends. The CDR3 is 16 amino acids. Germline CDR1 SEHNR, CDR2 FQNEAQ (reference sequence). CDR3 protein: CASSLALGERNEKLFF. CDR3 in DNA: TGTGCCAGCAGCTTAGCGCTGGGGGAGAGGAATGAAAAACTGTTTTTT.

In this sample, this clonotype turned up a few times. The V gene is TRBV6-5, the J gene TRBJ1-2, with D tentatively TRBD1 (5 bases). This CDR3 spans 15 amino acids. V lost 5 bases to trimming and J lost 8 bases, with 21 bases between them. Per the germline V gene, CDR1 is MNHEY and CDR2 is SVGAGI. CDR3 DNA sequence: TGTGCCAGCAGTGGACTACGCGGGGCGCGGCGCGGCTACACCTTC. It is translated as CASSGLRGARRGYTF.

V and J are TRBV11-2 and TRBJ2-2; D is ambiguous. The CDR3 has 15 amino acids. V lost 2 bases, J lost 4 bases, and 11 bases lay in between. Germline CDR1 reads SGHAT; CDR2 reads FQNNGV. The CDR3: CASSLLGSRTGELFF. The CDR3 DNA reads TGTGCCAGCAGCTTATTAGGGTCCCGCACCGGGGAGCTGTTTTTT.

This clonotype was counted a few times. CDR3 bases: TGTGCCAGCAGTCCTAGCTCCTATAATTCACCCCTCCACTTT. Protein product: CASSPSSYNSPLHF. This chain connects TRBV2 to TRBJ1-6; D unclear. Looked up from germline, CDR1 is SNHLY and CDR2 is FYNNEI. The CDR3 has 14 amino acids. Trimming cost V 5 bases and J 0 bases, with 5 bases left between them.

This clonotype was recorded a few times. This sequence joins TRBV27 and TRBJ1-1; no reliable D call. The CDR3 loop spans 13 amino acids. V gave up 1 base and J gave up 5 bases, with 8 bases separating them. Per germline, CDR1 MNHEY and CDR2 SMNVEV (reference sequence). CDR3 protein: CASSLFRLTEAFF. DNA of the CDR3: TGTGCCAGCAGTTTATTTCGGTTGACTGAAGCTTTCTTT.

This clonotype was seen a few times. V and J are TRBV21-1 and TRBJ2-5; TRBD1, the table's D call, was not compared with the DNA. TRBV21-1 is recorded as a pseudogene. The CDR3 has 15 residues. CDR3 nucleotides: TGTGCCAGCAGCAAAGTATGCAGGGGGATTGAGACCCAGTACTTC. Its translation: CASSKVCRGIETQYF.

V usage is TRBV10-3 and J usage is TRBJ2-1; possibly TRBD2 for D (5 bases). CDR1 ENHRY and CDR2 SYGVKD come from the germline V gene. This CDR3 spans 13 amino acids. Trimming cost V 4 bases and J 5 bases, with 9 bases left between them. The CDR3 spells CAISVTINNEQFF. CDR3 bases: TGTGCCATCAGTGTGACTATAAACAATGAGCAGTTCTTC.

This clonotype was counted only a few times. The V call is TRBV5-6, the J call TRBJ2-3; D is ambiguous. The germline V and J ends were trimmed by 1 base and 2 bases, with 2 bases remaining between them. This CDR3 is 12 amino acids long. CDR1 is SGHDT, CDR2 YYEEEE, per germline. The CDR3 is CASSLITDTQYF. The CDR3 DNA reads TGTGCCAGCAGCTTGATCACAGATACGCAGTATTTT.

The V gene is TRBV6-2 or TRBV6-3, the J gene TRBJ1-1; D possibly corresponds to TRBD1 (6 bases). Trimming cost V 4 bases and J 1 base, with 13 bases left between them. The CDR3 is 15 amino acids. Germline CDR1 is MNHEY and CDR2 is SVGEGT. CDR3 in DNA: TGTGCCAGCAGTTCCCTAAGGACAGAGAACACTGAAGCTTTCTTT. It yields the protein CASSSLRTENTEAFF.

This chain joins TRBV12-3 or TRBV12-4 and TRBJ2-5; D is ambiguous. CDR3 length equals 15 residues. Trimming shortened V by 1 base and J by 4 bases, and 13 bases separated the two germline ends. CDR3 amino acids: CASSLGPGSRETQYF. The CDR3 nucleotides read TGTGCCAGCAGTTTAGGTCCGGGCAGCCGAGAGACCCAGTACTTC.

This clonotype appeared many times. This chain uses TRBV12-3 or TRBV12-4 with TRBJ1-3; D call uncertain. The CDR3 length is 12 residues. V lost 6 bases and J 8 bases, leaving 11 bases between the germline ends. The DNA for the CDR3 is TGTGCCAGCAGCAGTCCAGGTGACACCATATATTTT. As protein: CASSSPGDTIYF.

The J gene is TRBJ2-5, the V gene TRBV14, with 9 nucleotides matching TRBD1. Losses at the gene ends were 3 bases for V and 5 bases for J; bases not matched to a gene: 7. Looked up from germline, CDR1 is SGHDN and CDR2 is FVKESK. The CDR3 loop spans 15 amino acids. The CDR3 bases are TGTGCCAGCAGCCATGGACAGGGGCGTTGGGAGACCCAGTACTTC. Amino acids: CASSHGQGRWETQYF. The full variable domain, completed using reference TRBV14 and TRBJ2-5, is EAGVTQFPSHSVIEKGQTVTLRCDPISGHDNLYWYRRVMGKEIKFLLHFVKESKQDESGMPNNRFLAERTGGTYSTLKVQPAELEDSGVYFCASSHGQGRWETQYFGPGTRLLVL.

The J gene is TRBJ2-7, the V gene TRBV18; 8 nucleotides match TRBD1. From germline, CDR1 is KGHSH and CDR2 LQKENI. Trimming took 5 bases from V and 5 from J; bases not matched to a gene: 8. The CDR3 runs to 14 residues. In DNA, the CDR3 is TGTGCCAGCTCATCGACAGGGGTCTTTGACGAGCAGTACTTC. Protein product: CASSSTGVFDEQYF. Full variable domain (remainder filled in from reference TRBV18 and TRBJ2-7): NAGVMQNPRHLVRRRGQEARLRCSPMKGHSHVYWYRQLPEEGLKFMVYLQKENIIDESGMPKERFSAEFPKEGPSILRIQQVVRGDSAAYFCASSSTGVFDEQYFGPGTRLTVT.

This clonotype occurred many times. The chain has TRBV18 and TRBJ1-2; the match to TRBD1 covers 8 bases. J was trimmed by 1 base and V by 3 bases; bases with no gene match: 7. Germline V gene data show CDR1 as KGHSH and CDR2 as LQKENI. This CDR3 has 16 residues. The CDR3 sequence is CASSPTDRVVNYGYTF. CDR3 sequence (DNA): TGTGCCAGCTCACCCACGGACAGGGTCGTTAACTATGGCTACACCTTC.

In its sample, this clonotype was seen many times. V usage is TRBV29-1 and J usage is TRBJ2-3, with TRBD2 matching 9 bases. Per the germline V gene, CDR1 is SQVTM and CDR2 is ANQGSEA. The V segment lost 0 bases and the J segment 2 bases; nucleotides outside the gene matches: 6. This CDR3 contains 16 residues. In nucleotides, the CDR3 is TGCAGCGTTGAAGATGGGCTAGCGGGACCCACAGATACGCAGTATTTT. It encodes CSVEDGLAGPTDTQYF.

The V call is TRBV12-5, the J call TRBJ1-5; 9 nucleotides align to TRBD1. The CDR3 runs to 16 residues. Germline lookup yields CDR1 LGHNT and CDR2 FRNRAP. J lost 1 base, V lost 0 bases, and 1 base had no gene match. In nucleotides, the CDR3 is TGTGCTAGTGGTTTGGTAGGGACAGGGAGCAATCAGCCCCAGCATTTT. This encodes CASGLVGTGSNQPQHF.